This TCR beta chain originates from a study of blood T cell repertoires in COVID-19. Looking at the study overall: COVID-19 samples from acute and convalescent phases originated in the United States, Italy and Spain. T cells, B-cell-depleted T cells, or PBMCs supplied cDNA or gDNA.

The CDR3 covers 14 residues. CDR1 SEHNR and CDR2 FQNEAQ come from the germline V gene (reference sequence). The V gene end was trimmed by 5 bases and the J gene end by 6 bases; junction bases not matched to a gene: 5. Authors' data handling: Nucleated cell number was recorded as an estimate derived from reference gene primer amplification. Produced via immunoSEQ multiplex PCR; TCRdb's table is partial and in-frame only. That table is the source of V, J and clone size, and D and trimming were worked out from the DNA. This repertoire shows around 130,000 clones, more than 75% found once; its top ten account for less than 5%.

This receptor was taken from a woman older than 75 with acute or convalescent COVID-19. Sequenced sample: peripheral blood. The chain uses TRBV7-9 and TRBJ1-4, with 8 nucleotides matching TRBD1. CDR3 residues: CASSHPGQDEKLFF. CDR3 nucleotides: TGTGCCAGCAGCCATCCGGGACAGGATGAAAAACTGTTTTTT.